This T cell receptor beta chain was identified during a study of blood T cells in healthy people across ages. For every donor, a draw yielded ten milliliters of peripheral blood. A second about 7 to 12 cycle PCR used barcoded and J-beta primers. TCRdb fed the 5' RACE reads into MiXCR, producing one record per CDR3 protein. The sample shows fewer than 2,000,000 distinct CDR3 sequences, 34% of them seen only once. General study points: Measured against age, TCR beta diversity per million T cells decreased in a roughly linear manner. Donor CMV status, an unknown factor, possibly confounded changes in expanded clonotypes.

In the case of this clonotype: Its specificity is not known.

Trimming shortened V by 4 bases and J by 1 base, and 16 bases separated the two germline ends. The CDR3 totals 16 residues. Germline CDR1 SGHRS, CDR2 YFSETQ. The receptor was derived from a woman under 40 in good health. What was sequenced was blood. This chain connects TRBV5-1 to TRBJ2-3, with D tentatively TRBD1 (6 bases). The CDR3 protein is CASSPARDTRTDTQYF. CDR3 bases: TGCGCCAGCAGCCCGGCTCGGGACACCCGCACAGATACGCAGTATTTT.